What follows are 18 T cell receptor beta chains derived from one specimen sequenced in a study of cytomegalovirus exposure and HLA in healthy donors. The PCR employed 60 Vbeta primers together with 13 Jbeta primers. Only in-frame clones appear in the TCRdb table, and some are missing; sequencing was by immunoSEQ multiplex PCR. This table holds 85,000 to 130,000 clones, about two thirds found once. Sequencing used PBMCs. These TCRs come from a boy younger than 18 in good health and CMV-seronegative.

The chain joins TRBV28 to TRBJ2-7; 9 nucleotides line up with TRBD1. Germline values: CDR1 MDHEN, CDR2 SYDVKM. V was pared by 3 bases and J by 3 bases, with 6 bases of the junction left unmatched. The CDR3 sequence is 15 residues long. The chain's CDR3 is CASSFRDREIYEQYF. DNA of the CDR3: TGTGCCAGCAGTTTCCGGGACAGGGAAATCTACGAGCAGTACTTC.

The genes are TRBV10-1 and TRBJ2-3; weak D call: TRBD1 (6 bases). CDR3 length: 13 amino acids. The V and J ends lost 4 bases and 6 bases respectively, with 11 bases between them. Germline lookup yields CDR1 WNHNN and CDR2 SYGVQD (reference sequence). CDR3 protein: CASSGTVWDTQYF. The DNA of the CDR3 is TGCGCCAGCAGTGGGACAGTCTGGGATACGCAGTATTTT.

The chain has TRBV30 and TRBJ2-3, with 7 bases matching TRBD1. The CDR3 runs 14 residues. Germline CDR1 and CDR2: GTSNPN and SVGIG (reference sequence). The CDR3 nucleotides read TGTGCGACCCACGACAGGGACCGCACAGATACGCAGTATTTT. It yields the protein CATHDRDRTDTQYF. The full variable domain, in which reference TRBV30 and TRBJ2-3 provide the parts outside the CDR3, is SQTIHQWPATLVQPVGSPLSLECTVEGTSNPNLYWYRQAAGRGLQLLFYSVGIGQISSEVPQNLSASRPQDRQFILSSKKLLLSDSGFYLCATHDRDRTDTQYFGPGTRLTVL.

The chain recombines TRBV10-3 with TRBJ1-6, with 7 positions matching TRBD1. The CDR3 contains 16 residues. In germline, CDR1 is ENHRY, CDR2 SYGVKD. V shed 3 bases, J shed 0 bases, and the junction held 2 bases outside the gene matches. The DNA for the CDR3 is TGTGCCATCAGTGACAGGGGGAGCTCCTATAATTCACCCCTCCACTTT. Translation: CAISDRGSSYNSPLHF.

V and J are TRBV25-1 and TRBJ1-2; unclear D gene. This CDR3 is built from 14 residues. Germline V lookup: CDR1 MGHDK, CDR2 SYGVNS. V was trimmed by 5 bases and J by 4 bases, leaving 14 bases between them. The CDR3 is CASSFTDPFYGYTF. The CDR3 region has the DNA TGTGCCAGCAGTTTTACTGATCCCTTCTATGGCTACACCTTC.

This chain joins TRBV7-9 and TRBJ1-5; tentative D call: TRBD1 (5 bases). This CDR3 spans 14 amino acids. V shed 3 bases and J shed 5 bases, with 11 bases lying between them. CDR1 and CDR2 (germline): SEHNR, FQNEAQ (reference sequence). The CDR3 DNA reads as TGTGCCAGCAGCTTGAAGGGGCCCGATCAGCCCCAGCATTTT. Amino acid sequence: CASSLKGPDQPQHF.

The chain recombines TRBV25-1 with TRBJ1-2, with D tentatively TRBD1 (5 bases). The V and J ends lost 2 bases and 6 bases respectively, with 13 bases between them. Germline loops: CDR1 MGHDK, CDR2 SYGVNS. The CDR3 extends over 14 amino acids. CDR3 sequence (DNA): TGTGCCAGCAGTGAAAAGGGACTCCACAATGGCTACACCTTC. It is translated as CASSEKGLHNGYTF.

The chain uses TRBV29-1 and TRBJ1-1; 9 bases fit TRBD1. This CDR3 spans 12 amino acids. Germline assignment: CDR1 SQVTM and CDR2 ANQGSEA. V was clipped by 6 bases and J by 1 base; unmatched bases: 0. CDR3 DNA: TGCAGCGTGGACAGGGGGAACACTGAAGCTTTCTTT. It codes for CSVDRGNTEAFF.

The chain is built from TRBV28 and TRBJ1-2, with 9 bases aligning to TRBD1. This CDR3 is built from 13 residues. Germline V lookup: CDR1 MDHEN, CDR2 SYDVKM. The junction had 11 bases not matched to a gene; V was cut back by 4 bases and J by 14 bases. The CDR3 DNA sequence: TGTGCCAGCAGTTACCGGGACAGGGTGCTGGATACCTTC. It specifies CASSYRDRVLDTF.

This clone has just a few counts. V and J are TRBV27 and TRBJ1-2; 9 bases align to TRBD1. The germline V gene has CDR1 MNHEY and CDR2 SMNVEV (reference sequence). The J segment lost 7 bases and the V segment lost 2 bases, leaving 5 bases of the junction unmatched. The CDR3 is made up of 14 amino acids. The chain's CDR3 is CASSLAGTGFGYTF. The CDR3 nucleotides are TGTGCCAGCAGTTTAGCCGGGACAGGGTTTGGCTACACCTTC.

J is TRBJ2-2 and V is TRBV7-7, with D possibly matching TRBD2 (7 bases). Germline V lookup: CDR1 SSHAT, CDR2 FNYEAQ (reference sequence). The CDR3 sequence is 17 residues long. V lost 5 bases and J 1 base, leaving 17 bases between the germline ends. The CDR3 loop is CASSHLGGAMNTGELFF. The CDR3 nucleotides are TGTGCCAGCAGCCACCTAGGGGGGGCGATGAACACCGGGGAGCTGTTTTTT.

The rearrangement uses TRBV19 and TRBJ2-7, with 7 bases lining up with TRBD2. From germline, CDR1 is LNHDA and CDR2 SQIVND (reference sequence). Trimming at V came to 5 bases and at J to 3 bases, leaving 7 bases not matched to a gene. The CDR3 extends over 14 amino acids. CDR3 DNA sequence: TGTGCCAGTAGTCGGGGGGAGAGCAGCTACGAGCAGTACTTC. It yields the protein CASSRGESSYEQYF.

The rearrangement joins TRBV11-2 to TRBJ1-2, with TRBD1 as a possible D gene (5 bases). This CDR3 contains 14 residues. V was pared by 1 base and J by 1 base, with 7 bases between. Germline V lookup: CDR1 SGHAT, CDR2 FQNNGV. CDR3 protein: CASSLGGVNYGYTF. CDR3 coding DNA: TGTGCCAGCAGCTTAGGGGGGGTTAACTATGGCTACACCTTC.

This rearrangement joins TRBV5-4 to TRBJ1-2; TRBD1 is a possible D gene (6 bases). Germline loops: CDR1 SGHNT, CDR2 YYREEE (reference sequence). Trimming took 3 bases from V and 5 from J, leaving 8 bases between them. The CDR3 length is 12 residues. The CDR3, as DNA: TGTGCCAGCAGCTCGGACAGATATGGCTACACCTTC. This translates into CASSSDRYGYTF. Complete variable domain (other parts from reference TRBV5-4 and TRBJ1-2): ETGVTQSPTHLIKTRGQQVTLRCSSQSGHNTVSWYQQALGQGPQFIFQYYREEENGRGNFPPRFSGLQFPNYSSELNVNALELDDSALYLCASSSDRYGYTFGSGTRLTVV.

The CDR3 loop is CASSVHRGRWETQYF. The DNA of the CDR3 is TGTGCCAGCAGCGTACACAGGGGCCGCTGGGAGACCCAGTACTTC. The rearrangement uses TRBV7-2 and TRBJ2-5; 7 bases agree with TRBD1. Germline trimming cut 5 bases from V and 5 bases from J; bases unmatched to any gene: 11. The CDR3 consists of 15 residues. CDR1 and CDR2 from the germline V gene are SGHTA and FQGNSA.

This chain uses TRBV5-6 with TRBJ2-2; unclear D gene. V was cut by 4 bases and J by 7 bases, with 14 bases left in between. CDR3 length: 14 amino acids. The germline gives CDR1 SGHDT, CDR2 YYEEEE. The CDR3 bases are TGTGCCAGCAGCCCAACCCTATCGAGCGGGGAGCTGTTTTTT. Translation gives CASSPTLSSGELFF.

The chain couples TRBV27 to TRBJ2-7; TRBD2 might be the D (5 bases). V was cut by 3 bases and J by 3 bases, with 9 bases left in between. There are 13 residues in the CDR3. Germline-derived CDR1 and CDR2 are MNHEY and SMNVEV (reference sequence). CDR3 DNA sequence: TGTGCCAGCAGTTTGCTAGGAGGCTACGAGCAGTACTTC. Its translation is CASSLLGGYEQYF.

V and J are TRBV4-1 and TRBJ2-6, with TRBD2 as a possible D gene (5 bases). The CDR3 consists of 16 residues. CDR1 is MGHRA and CDR2 is YSYEKL in the germline V gene. Trimming took off 0 bases at V and 3 bases at J, with 9 bases between the two ends. The DNA of the CDR3 is TGCGCCAGCAGCCAAGATTCCAGCGGTGGGGCCAACGTCCTGACTTTC. Translating gives CASSQDSSGGANVLTF.